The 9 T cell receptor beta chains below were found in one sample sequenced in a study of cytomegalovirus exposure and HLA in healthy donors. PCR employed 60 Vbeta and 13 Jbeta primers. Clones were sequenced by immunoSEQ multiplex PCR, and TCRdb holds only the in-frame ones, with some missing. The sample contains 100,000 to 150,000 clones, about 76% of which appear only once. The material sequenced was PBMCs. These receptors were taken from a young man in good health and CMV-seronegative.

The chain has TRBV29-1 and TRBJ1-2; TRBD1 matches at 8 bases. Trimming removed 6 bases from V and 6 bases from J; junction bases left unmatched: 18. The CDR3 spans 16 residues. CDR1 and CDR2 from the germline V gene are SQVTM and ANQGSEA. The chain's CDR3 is CSVHRPTGQGRDGYTF. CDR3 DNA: TGCAGCGTACACCGTCCGACAGGACAGGGCCGAGATGGCTACACCTTC.

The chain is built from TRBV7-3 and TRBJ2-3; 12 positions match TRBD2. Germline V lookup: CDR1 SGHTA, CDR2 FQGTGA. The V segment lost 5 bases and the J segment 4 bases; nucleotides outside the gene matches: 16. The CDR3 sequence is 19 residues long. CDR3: CASSTPPGLAGASPDTQYF. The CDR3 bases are TGTGCCAGCAGCACCCCGCCGGGACTAGCGGGTGCTAGTCCAGATACGCAGTATTTT.

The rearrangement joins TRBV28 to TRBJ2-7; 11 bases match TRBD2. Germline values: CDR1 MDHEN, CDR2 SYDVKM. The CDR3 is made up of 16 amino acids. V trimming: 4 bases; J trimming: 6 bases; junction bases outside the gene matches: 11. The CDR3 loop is CASSSASGGNAGEQYF. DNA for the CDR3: TGTGCCAGCAGTTCCGCTAGCGGGGGGAACGCAGGCGAGCAGTACTTC.

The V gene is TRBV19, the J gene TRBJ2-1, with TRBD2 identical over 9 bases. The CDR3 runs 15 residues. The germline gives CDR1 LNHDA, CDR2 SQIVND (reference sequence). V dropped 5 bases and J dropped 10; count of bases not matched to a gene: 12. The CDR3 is CASSLVTSGGWEQFF. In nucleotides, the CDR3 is TGTGCCAGTAGTCTAGTGACGAGCGGGGGGTGGGAGCAGTTCTTC.

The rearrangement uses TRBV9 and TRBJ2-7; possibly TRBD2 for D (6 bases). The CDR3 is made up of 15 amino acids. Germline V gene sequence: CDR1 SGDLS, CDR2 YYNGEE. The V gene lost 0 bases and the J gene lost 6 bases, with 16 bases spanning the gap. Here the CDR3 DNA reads TGTGCCAGCAGCGTAGTAAGTGGGGGACTCGGCGAGCAGTACTTC. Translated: CASSVVSGGLGEQYF.

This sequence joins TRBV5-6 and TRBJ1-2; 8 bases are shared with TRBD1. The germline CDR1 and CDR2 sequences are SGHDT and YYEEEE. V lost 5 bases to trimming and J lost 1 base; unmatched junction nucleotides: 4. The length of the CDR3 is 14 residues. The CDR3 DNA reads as TGTGCCAGCAGACCTGGACAGGGTAACTATGGCTACACCTTC. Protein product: CASRPGQGNYGYTF.

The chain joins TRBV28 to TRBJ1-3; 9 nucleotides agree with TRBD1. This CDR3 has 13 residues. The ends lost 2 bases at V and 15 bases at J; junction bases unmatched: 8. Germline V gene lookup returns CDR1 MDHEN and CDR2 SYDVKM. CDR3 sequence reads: CASSLSGGQGKYF. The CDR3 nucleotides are TGTGCCAGCAGTTTAAGCGGCGGACAGGGGAAATATTTT.

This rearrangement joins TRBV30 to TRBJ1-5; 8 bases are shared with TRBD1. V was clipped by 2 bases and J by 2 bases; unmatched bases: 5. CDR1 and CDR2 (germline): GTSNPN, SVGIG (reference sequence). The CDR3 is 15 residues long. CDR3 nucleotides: TGTGCCTGGAGTTTCGACAGGGGTGGCAATCAGCCCCAGCATTTT. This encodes CAWSFDRGGNQPQHF.

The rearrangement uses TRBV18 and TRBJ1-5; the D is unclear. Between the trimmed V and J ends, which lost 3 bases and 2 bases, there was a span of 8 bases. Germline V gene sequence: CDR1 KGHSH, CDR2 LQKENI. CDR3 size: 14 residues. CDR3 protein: CASSPSRGNQPQHF. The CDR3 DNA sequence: TGTGCCAGCTCACCCTCTCGCGGCAATCAGCCCCAGCATTTT.